What follows is one T cell receptor (beta chain) and its context. Its antigen remains unknown. Patients were aged 18 to 65, had disease duration under 2 months, and had newly diagnosed hyperthyroidism. It was uncontrolled infection, other autoimmune disease, pregnancy or lactation that excluded patients. The diagnostic basis comprised clinical symptoms, serum thyroxine and TRAb, thyroid ultrasound and orbital computed tomography. The CDR3 has 14 residues. Germline CDR1 reads DFQATT; CDR2 reads SNEGSKA (reference sequence). V was clipped by 3 bases and J by 4 bases, with 12 bases between them. The sample comes from a study of T cells in Graves' hyperthyroidism and ophthalmopathy. General study points: Ophthalmopathy was distinguished from stable hyperthyroidism by 13 V-J signatures.

There were TCR beta CDR3 regions amplified from RNA transcripts. With the HTBI primer set, the TCR CDR3 went through a first round of RT-PCR. TCRdb re-analysed the multiplex PCR reads in MiXCR, keeping a single row per CDR3 protein. The table lists a few hundred thousand distinct CDR3 sequences, about a fifth of them singletons. The TCR comes from a man younger than 35 with Graves' hyperthyroidism. Sequences were obtained from blood. The gene calls are TRBV20-1 and TRBJ2-2; D could derive from TRBD1 or TRBD2 (5 bases each). The CDR3 DNA follows: TGCAGTGCTAGTCCGGGACCCGCCACCGGGGAGCTGTTTTTT. Translating it yields CSASPGPATGELFF.